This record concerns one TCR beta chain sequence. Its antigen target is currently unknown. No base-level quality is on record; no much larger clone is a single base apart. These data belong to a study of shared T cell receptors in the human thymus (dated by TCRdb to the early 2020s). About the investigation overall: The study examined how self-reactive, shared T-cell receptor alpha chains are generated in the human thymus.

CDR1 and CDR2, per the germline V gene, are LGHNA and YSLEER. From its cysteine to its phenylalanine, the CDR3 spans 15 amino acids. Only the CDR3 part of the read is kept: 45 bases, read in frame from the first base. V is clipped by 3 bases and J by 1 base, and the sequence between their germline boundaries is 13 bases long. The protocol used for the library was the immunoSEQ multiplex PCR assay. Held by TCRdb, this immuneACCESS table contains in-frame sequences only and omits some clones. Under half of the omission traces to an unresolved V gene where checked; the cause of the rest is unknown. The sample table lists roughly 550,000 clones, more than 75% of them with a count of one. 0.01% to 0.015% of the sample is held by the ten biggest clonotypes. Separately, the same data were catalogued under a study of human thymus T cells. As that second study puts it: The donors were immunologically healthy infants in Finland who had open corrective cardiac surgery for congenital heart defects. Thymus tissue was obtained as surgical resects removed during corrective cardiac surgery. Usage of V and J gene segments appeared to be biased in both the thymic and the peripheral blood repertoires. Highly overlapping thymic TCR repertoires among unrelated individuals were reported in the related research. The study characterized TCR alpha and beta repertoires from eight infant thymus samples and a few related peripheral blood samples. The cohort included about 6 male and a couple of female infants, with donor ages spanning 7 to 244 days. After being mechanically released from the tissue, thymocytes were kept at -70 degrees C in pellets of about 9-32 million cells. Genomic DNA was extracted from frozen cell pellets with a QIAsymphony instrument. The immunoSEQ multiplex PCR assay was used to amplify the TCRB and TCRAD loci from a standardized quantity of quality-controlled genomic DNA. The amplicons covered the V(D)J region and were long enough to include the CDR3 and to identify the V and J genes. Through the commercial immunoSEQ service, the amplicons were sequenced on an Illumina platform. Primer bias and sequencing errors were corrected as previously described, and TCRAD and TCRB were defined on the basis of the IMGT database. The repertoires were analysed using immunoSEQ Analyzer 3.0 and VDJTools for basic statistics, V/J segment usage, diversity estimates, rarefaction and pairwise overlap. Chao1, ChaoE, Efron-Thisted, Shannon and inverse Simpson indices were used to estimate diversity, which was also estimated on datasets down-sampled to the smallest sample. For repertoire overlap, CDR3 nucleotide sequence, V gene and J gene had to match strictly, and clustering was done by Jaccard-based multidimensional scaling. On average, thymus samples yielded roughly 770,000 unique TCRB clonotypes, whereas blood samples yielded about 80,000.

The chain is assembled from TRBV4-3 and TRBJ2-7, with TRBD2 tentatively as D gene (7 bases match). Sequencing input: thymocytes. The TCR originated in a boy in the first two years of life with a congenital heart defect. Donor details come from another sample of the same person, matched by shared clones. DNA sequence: TGCGCCAGCAGCCAGGCGGCGGGGGCATCCTACGAGCAGTACTTC. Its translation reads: CASSQAAGASYEQYF.